Following are 12 T cell receptor beta chains from one sample sequenced in a study of esophageal squamous cell carcinoma under preoperative chemotherapy. Time point specified: before preoperative PTX-NDP chemotherapy. One entry per CDR3 protein results from TCRdb running MiXCR on the PCR reads. This table has approximately 15,000 distinct CDR3 sequences, 60% appearing once. This sample was gathered from a patient given preoperative chemotherapy. These receptors all stem from a human donor with esophageal squamous cell carcinoma. The donor label of this sample is uncertain.

The chain links TRBV14 to TRBJ1-1; D possibly corresponds to TRBD1 (6 bases). The V end was cut by 4 bases, the J end by 3 bases, with 15 bases between. This CDR3 has 15 amino acids. The germline gives CDR1 SGHDN, CDR2 FVKESK. The CDR3: CASSRLTGAYTEAFF. CDR3 coding DNA: TGTGCCAGCAGCCGCCTGACAGGAGCCTACACTGAAGCTTTCTTT.

This clonotype was seen only a few times. Germline and junction disagree at one end, which may indicate a read error. DNA of the CDR3: TGTGCCAGGGGGAAAGGGGCGGGGGGGGAAGAGACCCAGTATTTC. Amino acid sequence: CARGKGAGGEETQYF. The chain joins TRBV6-1 to TRBJ2-1; 9 bases match TRBD2. This CDR3 is 15 amino acids long. The germline V gene encodes CDR1 MNHNS and CDR2 SASEGT.

This clonotype has a count of ten or more. The V gene is TRBV6-1, the J gene TRBJ2-5; weak D call: TRBD1 (5 bases). From germline, CDR1 is MNHNS and CDR2 SASEGT. This CDR3 is built from 13 residues. Trimming stripped 6 bases from V and 0 bases from J, with 8 bases between. The CDR3 protein is CASRGHNQETQYF. DNA for the CDR3: TGTGCCAGCAGAGGACACAACCAAGAGACCCAGTACTTC.

This clonotype was observed a handful of times. The rearrangement joins TRBV3-1 to TRBJ2-1; D is unresolved. The CDR3 is 13 amino acids. Germline V CDR1 and CDR2: LGHDT, YNNKEL (reference sequence). V was pared by 1 base and J by 7 bases, with 8 bases between. The CDR3 DNA reads TGTGCCAGCAGCCAAGTCGGACGGAATGAGCAGTTCTTC. It is translated as CASSQVGRNEQFF.

The chain couples TRBV6-5 to TRBJ2-3, with 9 bases that match TRBD2. V dropped 2 bases and J dropped 5; count of bases not matched to a gene: 5. The CDR3 contains 15 residues. Germline CDR1 and CDR2: MNHEY and SVGAGI. The CDR3 is CASSYGGRAGDTQYF. Here the CDR3 DNA reads TGTGCCAGCAGTTACGGCGGGAGGGCCGGAGATACGCAGTATTTT.

The V gene is TRBV10-1, the J gene TRBJ2-1; D unclear. Germline CDR1 WNHNN, CDR2 SYGVQD (reference sequence). V was clipped by 5 bases and J by 9 bases, with 14 bases between them. The CDR3 spans 13 residues. The CDR3, as DNA: TGCGCCAGCAGTTTGGCGCTCGACGGTGAGCAGTTCTTC. Its translation: CASSLALDGEQFF.

The chain links TRBV28 to TRBJ2-5; 9 positions agree with TRBD1. The closer fit of TRBJ2-1 to the DNA end suggests the J call may be wrong. Per the germline V gene, CDR1 is MDHEN and CDR2 is SYDVKM. The length of the CDR3 is 14 residues. The CDR3 is CASSSGQGVNEQFF. In DNA, the CDR3 is TGTGCCAGCAGTTCGGGACAGGGTGTGAATGAGCAGTTCTTC.

The chain uses TRBV27 and TRBJ2-5; no firm D call. The CDR3 loop spans 13 amino acids. V was pared by 6 bases and J by 13 bases, with 21 bases between. The V gene's germline CDR1 is MNHEY and CDR2 SMNVEV (reference sequence). Here the CDR3 DNA reads TGTGCCAGCAGCGGCAGGTACCAAGAGGTCCTGTACTTC. Its protein is CASSGRYQEVLYF.

The chain is built from TRBV6-1 and TRBJ2-2; tentative D call: TRBD2 (6 bases). The CDR3 is 13 amino acids. Deletions cut 5 bases from V and 5 bases from J, with 9 bases between. The germline gives CDR1 MNHNS, CDR2 SASEGT. The CDR3 DNA reads as TGTGCCAGCAGTAAGACTAGGACCGGGGAGCTGTTTTTT. This codes for CASSKTRTGELFF.

The table lists this clonotype with a few counts. CDR3 DNA: TGCGCCAGCAGCCTAACCGGGACTAGCGGGAACACCGGGGAGCTGTTTTTT. Protein product: CASSLTGTSGNTGELFF. The rearrangement joins TRBV4-1 to TRBJ2-2, with 11 positions matching TRBD2. The CDR3 totals 17 residues. V lost 4 bases to trimming and J lost 1 base; unmatched junction nucleotides: 5. The germline CDR1 and CDR2 sequences are MGHRA and YSYEKL.

By its share, this clonotype is medium-sized. This sequence joins TRBV6-1 and TRBJ2-3; D not certain. The CDR3 loop spans 15 amino acids. Trimming removed 7 bases from V and 4 bases from J, with 18 bases in between. In germline, CDR1 is MNHNS, CDR2 SASEGT. The CDR3 DNA is TGTGCCAGCACCATGGCGTTCCAGAGCGCAGATACGCAGTATTTT. Its translation: CASTMAFQSADTQYF.

As to this clonotype: A junction end diverges from the germline sequence, so it may reflect a read error. The chain has TRBV10-1 and TRBJ2-6; 7 nucleotides align to TRBD2. Germline V gene data show CDR1 as WNHNN and CDR2 as SYGVQD (reference sequence). CDR3 length: 12 residues. The CDR3 DNA is TGCGCCAGCAAGGGAGGGAACAATGAGCTGTTTTTC. Translated: CASKGGNNELFF.